This is a list of T cell receptor beta chains from one sample in a study of blood T cell repertoires in COVID-19. The protocol was immunoSEQ multiplex PCR, while the TCRdb copy is restricted to in-frame clones and leaves out a portion. The data hold 190,000 or so clones, with approximately 88% observed a single time. Sequencing used peripheral blood. Receptors were obtained from a woman aged 25 to 39 with acute or convalescent COVID-19. The CDR3 runs from the conserved cysteine through the conserved F or W. The D gene is left open where the match is weak. Size is omitted from some rows. Given values are once, few, many or a class for expanded clones.

j_call | clone_size | v_call | d_call | cdr3_nt | cdr3_aa
TRBJ1-6 | - | TRBV28 | TRBD1 | TGTGCCAGCAGTTCCCCGGGACAGGGGTATTCACCCCTCCACTTT | CASSSPGQGYSPLHF
TRBJ1-4 | - | TRBV11-2 | - | TGTGCCAGCACCGTGACCGGAGGAAGCAAACTGTTTTTT | CASTVTGGSKLFF
TRBJ1-4 | - | TRBV28 | - | TGTGCCAGCAGATGGGGGACACAGGAAAAACTGTTTTTT | CASRWGTQEKLFF
TRBJ2-3 | - | TRBV2 | - | TGTGCCAGCAGTGAAAGTAGTAGCACAGATACGCAGTATTTT | CASSESSSTDTQYF
TRBJ2-3 | - | TRBV5-4 | TRBD2 | TGTGCCAGCAAGCGGGAGGGCCCGGATACGCAGTATTTT | CASKREGPDTQYF
TRBJ2-1 | once | TRBV27 | - | TGTGCCAGCAGTCCCCCGGGATTCCGGTCCAATGAGCAGTTCTTC | CASSPPGFRSNEQFF
TRBJ2-5 | - | TRBV5-4 | - | TGTGCCAGCAGCTTGGAACTTGTTGAGACCCAGTACTTC | CASSLELVETQYF
TRBJ1-5 | - | TRBV4-1 | - | TGCGCCAGCAGCCACGGACACGACAGTGTTCAGCCCCAGCATTTT | CASSHGHDSVQPQHF
TRBJ1-1 | - | TRBV30 | - | TGTGCCTTACGGGGGGTTGAGAACACTGAAGCTTTCTTT | CALRGVENTEAFF
TRBJ2-2 | many | TRBV7-8 | TRBD1 | TGTGCCAGCAGCTTAGTTGGGACAGGGGGTAGGGAGCTGTTTTTT | CASSLVGTGGRELFF
TRBJ2-3 | - | TRBV30 | - | TGTGCCTGGACCCGAGCGGAAAACACAGATACGCAGTATTTT | CAWTRAENTDTQYF
TRBJ2-1 | - | TRBV6-4 | TRBD1 | TGTGCCAGCAGTGACGGGACAGTTGGCTACAATGAGCAGTTCTTC | CASSDGTVGYNEQFF
TRBJ1-1 | - | TRBV28 | - | TGTGCCAGCATCCCTCCGGGGGAGTACACTGAAGCTTTCTTT | CASIPPGEYTEAFF
TRBJ2-5 | - | TRBV5-1 | - | TGCGCCAGCAGTTTCGAGCGGATCCAAGAGACCCAGTACTTC | CASSFERIQETQYF
TRBJ1-4 | once | TRBV2 | - | TGTGCCAGCAGTGAGGACAGATCTAATGAAAAACTGTTTTTT | CASSEDRSNEKLFF
TRBJ1-4 | - | TRBV3-1/TRBV3-2 | - | TGTGCCAGCAGCCACGAGAGCAAACTGTTTTTT | CASSHESKLFF
TRBJ1-1 | - | TRBV28 | - | TGTGCCAGCAGTGAACTTAACACTGAAGCTTTCTTT | CASSELNTEAFF
TRBJ2-5 | - | TRBV7-6 | TRBD2 | TGTGCCAGCAGCAACATAGCGGGAGAGACCCAGTACTTC | CASSNIAGETQYF
TRBJ2-1 | - | TRBV11-2 | - | TGTGCCAGCAGCTTAAGGAGACGGGAGTCCTACAATGAGCAGTTCTTC | CASSLRRRESYNEQFF
TRBJ2-1 | - | TRBV10-1 | - | TGCGCCAGCAGTGAACATTTAATCTACAATGAGCAGTTCTTC | CASSEHLIYNEQFF
TRBJ2-7 | - | TRBV7-9 | - | TGTGCCAGCAGCTTACTCTACGAGCAGTACTTC | CASSLLYEQYF
TRBJ1-6 | - | TRBV2 | - | TGTGCCAGCTTTTTTGGGGGCGGCAATTCACCCCTCCACTTT | CASFFGGGNSPLHF
TRBJ1-1 | - | TRBV18 | TRBD1 | TGTGCCAGCTCACCAAACCCGACAGGGGAGGCTGAAGCTTTCTTT | CASSPNPTGEAEAFF
TRBJ2-1 | - | TRBV2 | - | TGTGCCAGCAGTGAACAGGGTCCCTACAATGAGCAGTTCTTC | CASSEQGPYNEQFF
TRBJ2-7 | - | TRBV2 | - | TGTGCCAGCAGTGAAGGTACCTACGAGCAGTACTTC | CASSEGTYEQYF
TRBJ2-1 | - | TRBV2 | - | TGTGCCAGCCAGGCCAGGGAGCAGTTCTTC | CASQAREQFF
TRBJ2-7 | - | TRBV25-1 | TRBD2 | TGTGCCAGCAGTGATGCGGGGGGACGGAGGCCCTACGAGCAGTACTTC | CASSDAGGRRPYEQYF
TRBJ2-2 | - | TRBV11-2 | TRBD2 | TGTGCCAGCAGCGGGACTAGCGGGAGTTCCGGGGAGCTGTTTTTT | CASSGTSGSSGELFF
TRBJ1-4 | - | TRBV5-6 | - | TGTGCCAGCAGCTTGAGTGGCAGGGAGGGAGAAAAACTGTTTTTT | CASSLSGREGEKLFF
TRBJ2-7 | few | TRBV24-1 | TRBD1 | TGTGCCACGGCTGGGACAGGGAACTACGAGCAGTACTTC | CATAGTGNYEQYF
TRBJ2-2 | once | TRBV5-1 | - | TGCGCCAGCAGTTTCCAGGGTGGGGCCGGGGAGCTGTTTTTT | CASSFQGGAGELFF
TRBJ2-7 | - | TRBV30 | TRBD1 | TGTGCCTGGAGTGTACAGGGGTCGTACGAGCAGTACTTC | CAWSVQGSYEQYF
TRBJ2-3 | - | TRBV7-2 | TRBD2 | TGTGCCAGCAGCTTAGGCGGGAGGGAACCAGATACGCAGTATTTT | CASSLGGREPDTQYF
TRBJ2-1 | - | TRBV30 | - | TGTGCCTGCAGGGGCTCCTACAATGAGCAGTTCTTC | CACRGSYNEQFF
TRBJ2-1 | - | TRBV7-8 | - | TGTGCCAGCAGCTTAGACAACGACAATGAGCAGTTCTTC | CASSLDNDNEQFF
TRBJ2-3 | - | TRBV5-4 | - | TGTGCCAGCAGCCGGGACTCCAGCACAGATACGCAGTATTTT | CASSRDSSTDTQYF
TRBJ1-2 | - | TRBV6-1 | - | TGTGCCAGCAGTGAAAAGGGGCGCTATGGCTACACCTTC | CASSEKGRYGYTF
TRBJ1-1 | - | TRBV5-6 | - | TGTGCCAGCAGCTTGGGGTACGGTACAGGGACGAACACTGAAGCTTTCTTT | CASSLGYGTGTNTEAFF
TRBJ1-1 | few | TRBV19 | - | TGTGCCAGTAGTAAACGCCTGGACTCATTCTCGAACACTGAAGCTTTCTTT | CASSKRLDSFSNTEAFF
TRBJ2-4 | - | TRBV6-5 | - | TGTGCCAGCTCTCGAGGGTGGGGAAACATTCAGTACTTC | CASSRGWGNIQYF
TRBJ2-1 | - | TRBV6-6 | TRBD1 | TGTGCCAGCAGGGGGACAGGGACTGAGCAGTTCTTC | CASRGTGTEQFF
TRBJ2-5 | - | TRBV7-9 | - | TGTGCCAGCATGGGGATGTCGGGATTCCAAGAGACCCAGTACTTC | CASMGMSGFQETQYF
TRBJ2-2 | - | TRBV12-3/TRBV12-4 | - | TGTGCCAGCAGTTCGTGGAACACCGGGGAGCTGTTTTTT | CASSSWNTGELFF
TRBJ2-1 | - | TRBV21-1 | - | TGTGCCAGCAGCAAAGCCCAGCGCCACAATGAGCAGTTCTTC | CASSKAQRHNEQFF
TRBJ2-5 | - | TRBV5-1 | - | TGCGCCAGCAGCTTGGACGGGAGACGCCGAGAGACCCAGTACTTC | CASSLDGRRRETQYF
TRBJ2-3 | - | TRBV28 | TRBD1 | TGTGCCAGCAGCCCATCCCGCGGGACAGGGGGCATGGATACGCAGTATTTT | CASSPSRGTGGMDTQYF
TRBJ1-1 | - | TRBV6-1 | TRBD1 | TGTGCCAGCAGTGAGTTGACAGGGGATAGAGCTTTCTTT | CASSELTGDRAFF
TRBJ1-2 | few | TRBV4-1 | - | TGCGCCAGCAGCCAACAGGGGTATGGCTACACCTTC | CASSQQGYGYTF